The rows below give T cell receptor beta chains drawn from one sample of a study of Ad26.COV2.S vaccination and SARS-CoV-2 variants. The method was immunoSEQ multiplex PCR; TCRdb's version includes in-frame clones alone and lacks a portion of them. The table lists about 390,000 clones, approximately 86% of them singletons. Sequenced here: peripheral blood, sampled in a trial of Ad26.COV2.S vaccine versus placebo. These receptors all come from a person between 18 and 59 years old who received the Ad26.COV2.S COVID-19 vaccine or a placebo. CDR3s leave out the opening cysteine and the closing phenylalanine or tryptophan. The D gene is left open where the match is weak.

CDR3 length	D gene	J gene	V gene	CDR3 protein
13	NA	TRBJ1-2	TRBV7-9	ASSPPMVANYGYT
12	TRBD1	TRBJ1-4	TRBV9	ASSEQGSDEKLF
13	TRBD1	TRBJ1-1	TRBV18	ASSPLGQGADEAF
16	TRBD2	TRBJ2-3	TRBV24-1	ATSDETWTSGLTDTQY
10	NA	TRBJ1-1	TRBV12-3/TRBV12-4	ASSLIVTEAF
11	NA	TRBJ2-3	TRBV14	ASSLSLPDTQY
12	NA	TRBJ1-6	TRBV7-2	ASSLEPDNSPLH
12	NA	TRBJ2-3	TRBV5-1	ASSLAYSTDTQY
16	TRBD1	TRBJ1-5	TRBV6-2/TRBV6-3	ASSYSGGAGGINQPQH
10	NA	TRBJ2-2	TRBV10-3	AHSSATGELF
15	TRBD1	TRBJ1-3	TRBV3-1/TRBV3-2	ASSQPGQIPSGNTIY
13	NA	TRBJ2-6	TRBV6-2/TRBV6-3	ASSLVRSGANVLT
13	NA	TRBJ2-7	TRBV4-3	ASSQAGTHTYEQY
10	NA	TRBJ1-3	TRBV30	AWSVFGNTIY
13	TRBD2	TRBJ2-2	TRBV3-1/TRBV3-2	ASSQLAGEGGELF
11	NA	TRBJ2-7	TRBV5-4	ASSLGQRDEQY
14	TRBD2	TRBJ2-1	TRBV10-3	AISESERGVYNEQF
13	NA	TRBJ1-2	TRBV7-2	ASSLAATIGYGYT
13	TRBD2	TRBJ2-7	TRBV5-1	ASSSGSASGYEQY
14	NA	TRBJ2-3	TRBV19	ASSIPGRAGTDTQY
12	NA	TRBJ2-7	TRBV7-2	ASSPASFSYEQY
12	NA	TRBJ1-3	TRBV27	ASSLKAYGNTIY
12	TRBD1	TRBJ1-6	TRBV19	ASSPGTDNSPLH
9	NA	TRBJ2-7	TRBV4-2	ASSQGREQY
12	TRBD1	TRBJ1-1	TRBV5-4	ASRYTGTDTEAF
13	TRBD1	TRBJ2-7	TRBV6-2/TRBV6-3	ASSYGTANPYEQY